Listed here is a single T cell receptor (beta chain). Antigen unknown. The data stem from a study of shared clonotypes between healthy human individuals. Into CD45RA+ naive and CD45RA-negative memory subsets, the CD4+ cells were split. The germline gives CDR1 SGDLS, CDR2 YYNGEE. V lost 6 bases to trimming and J lost 5 bases; unmatched junction nucleotides: 10. The CDR3 totals 15 residues. The authors split each subset's genomic DNA evenly across several immunoSEQ plates. Using immunoSEQ multiplex PCR, the repertoire was profiled, and TCRdb retains in-frame clones only, with some absent. The sample has around 700,000 clones, less than 80% seen once. Study-wide points: Among non-shared clonotypes, generation probabilities were lower than among those shared by all four donors. The represented genetic and exposure-history diversity was limited by the small number of donors.

Sequencing was done on a sample of memory CD4+ T cells sorted from blood. The subset denotes: CD45RA-negative fraction. V and J are TRBV9 and TRBJ2-1; 8 bases agree with TRBD2. The source of this sequence is a woman aged 25-40 years in good health. The CDR3 DNA reads TGTGCCAGCAATAAAGCGGGAGATCTCCACAATGAGCAGTTCTTC. It yields the protein CASNKAGDLHNEQFF.